This T cell receptor (beta chain) was obtained from a study of control samples from healthy donors and cancer patients. V gave up 1 base and J gave up 0 bases, with 7 bases separating them. This CDR3 is 14 amino acids long. CDR1 SGHKS and CDR2 YYEKEE come from the germline V gene (reference sequence). Produced via immunoSEQ multiplex PCR; TCRdb's table is partial and in-frame only. The sample records around 100,000 clones, roughly 90% being singletons. The TCR comes from a human donor in good health. The donor label of this sample is uncertain. The specimen was blood. V is TRBV5-5 and J is TRBJ1-1; D remains unclear. In DNA, the CDR3 is TGTGCCAGCAGCTTGCAACAGCTGAACACTGAAGCTTTCTTT. Protein sequence: CASSLQQLNTEAFF.